The 20 T cell receptor beta chains below come from one sample, sequenced in a study of CD8+ T cells in alopecia areata. Treatment of the sample: oral pan-JAK inhibitor, 5-10 mg twice daily. Isolated RNA was reverse transcribed into cDNA used as the sequencing template. The method was immunoSEQ multiplex PCR; TCRdb's version includes in-frame clones alone and lacks a portion of them. The sample has about 200,000 clones; under 40% are singletons. The specimen comprised CD4+ T cells sorted from blood, sampled around week 34, from a patient treated with tofacitinib. Source of these receptors: a human donor with alopecia areata.

This clone was picked up a small number of times. Within the sample, other DNA sequences also encode this same CDR3. CDR3 loop: CSVAGADTQYF. For the CDR3, the DNA is TGCAGCGTCGCAGGGGCAGATACGCAGTATTTT. V is TRBV29-1 and J is TRBJ2-3; D is possibly TRBD1 (6 bases). This CDR3 spans 11 amino acids. Per germline, CDR1 SQVTM and CDR2 ANQGSEA. The V end was cut by 6 bases, the J end by 4 bases, with 8 bases between.

The table lists this clone with a count of one. The chain employs TRBV11-2 and TRBJ2-7; 11 nucleotides line up with TRBD2. The V gene's germline CDR1 is SGHAT and CDR2 FQNNGV. With V trimmed by 1 base and J by 0 bases, 5 bases remained unmatched. CDR3 length equals 17 residues. CDR3 sequence: CASSLVTSGSFSYEQYF. DNA for the CDR3: TGTGCCAGCAGCTTAGTAACTAGCGGGAGTTTCTCCTACGAGCAGTACTTC.

For this clone: At one boundary the junction diverges from the germline segment, which might be a read error. The rearrangement uses TRBV2 and TRBJ1-2; D remains unclear. The CDR3 is made up of 11 amino acids. In germline, CDR1 is SNHLY, CDR2 FYNNEI. The CDR3 here is CASSVWQDASF. As DNA, the CDR3 is TGTGCCAGCTCCGTCTGGCAGGACGCCTCGTTC.

The sample holds a few counts of this clone. The CDR3 loop reads CASSLTGVGLVETQYF. The DNA for the CDR3 is TGTGCCAGCAGCTTAACGGGAGTGGGGTTGGTGGAGACCCAGTACTTC. The chain carries TRBV7-2 and TRBJ2-5, with D perhaps TRBD2 (6 bases). In germline, CDR1 is SGHTA, CDR2 FQGNSA. This CDR3 is built from 16 residues. V lost 2 bases and J 5 bases, leaving 18 bases between the germline ends.

The J gene is TRBJ1-2, the V gene TRBV6-1, with TRBD1 matching 11 bases. Germline CDR1 MNHNS, CDR2 SASEGT. J lost 8 bases, V lost 4 bases, and 6 bases had no gene match. There are 14 residues in the CDR3. CDR3 loop: CASSVGQGAEGYTF. The CDR3 DNA is TGTGCCAGCAGTGTAGGACAGGGGGCGGAAGGCTACACCTTC.

This chain joins TRBV29-1 and TRBJ1-2, with unresolved D. The CDR3 contains 13 residues. The germline V gene has CDR1 SQVTM and CDR2 ANQGSEA. V shed 6 bases and J shed 4 bases, with 15 bases lying between them. In DNA form, the CDR3 reads TGCAGCGTCCTTACCCAGGAGCTCTATGGCTACACCTTC. Amino acid sequence: CSVLTQELYGYTF.

The rearrangement joins TRBV7-2 to TRBJ1-1; 8 nucleotides line up with TRBD1. The J segment lost 4 bases and the V segment lost 5 bases, leaving 6 bases of the junction unmatched. Germline CDR1 SGHTA, CDR2 FQGNSA. The CDR3 totals 14 residues. The DNA for the CDR3 is TGTGCCAGCAGCAAGGTACAGGGGGTCACTGAAGCTTTCTTT. Translation gives CASSKVQGVTEAFF.

This clone occurred a few times. This chain links TRBV14 with TRBJ1-2; D is unclear. CDR3 length equals 13 residues. The V end was cut by 4 bases, the J end by 7 bases, with 13 bases between. CDR1 is SGHDN, CDR2 FVKESK, per germline. The CDR3 spells CASSPAGRAGYTF. The CDR3 bases are TGTGCCAGCAGCCCGGCGGGGAGGGCTGGCTACACCTTC.

The V call is TRBV9, the J call TRBJ2-1; 7 bases fit TRBD2. Looked up from germline, CDR1 is SGDLS and CDR2 is YYNGEE. V lost 0 bases, J lost 6 bases, and 9 bases stayed unmatched. CDR3 length: 16 amino acids. This chain's CDR3 is CASSVGSSGIPNEQFF. CDR3 bases: TGTGCCAGCAGCGTAGGGTCAAGCGGGATACCCAATGAGCAGTTCTTC.

This chain joins TRBV30 and TRBJ1-6, with D uncertain. The germline V gene encodes CDR1 GTSNPN and CDR2 SVGIG (reference sequence). With 0 bases removed from V and 6 bases from J, the gap between germline ends came to 12 bases. CDR3 length: 15 residues. This CDR3 is CAWSVPGYVNSPLHF. CDR3 DNA: TGTGCCTGGAGTGTACCGGGGTACGTTAATTCACCCCTCCACTTT.

The chain combines TRBV30 with TRBJ1-1; D unresolved. V lost 2 bases and J 1 base, leaving 14 bases between the germline ends. The CDR3 runs to 15 residues. The germline V gene encodes CDR1 GTSNPN and CDR2 SVGIG (reference sequence). CDR3 coding DNA: TGTGCCTGGAGTCCCTGGGCTCTTCGGAACACTGAAGCTTTCTTT. It specifies CAWSPWALRNTEAFF.

This clone is a singleton in its sample. V and J are TRBV5-1 and TRBJ2-1; 7 nucleotides agree with TRBD2. J gave up 0 bases and V 3 bases, and 3 bases lay outside the gene matches. Germline lookup yields CDR1 SGHRS and CDR2 YFSETQ. There are 15 residues in the CDR3. The CDR3 region has the DNA TGCGCCAGCAGCTCCGGGAGGAGCTCCTACAATGAGCAGTTCTTC. Amino acids: CASSSGRSSYNEQFF. Combining the CDR3 with reference TRBV5-1 and TRBJ2-1 gives the whole variable domain KAGVTQTPRYLIKTRGQQVTLSCSPISGHRSVSWYQQTPGQGLQFLFEYFSETQRNKGNFPGRFSGRQFSNSRSEMNVSTLELGDSALYLCASSSGRSSYNEQFFGPGTRLTVL.

This clone was recorded a few times. This chain joins TRBV25-1 and TRBJ1-1; TRBD1 matches at 7 bases. V was pared by 4 bases and J by 4 bases, with 6 bases of the junction left unmatched. Germline-derived CDR1 and CDR2 are MGHDK and SYGVNS. The CDR3 length is 14 residues. Here the CDR3 DNA reads TGTGCCAGCAGTGGACAGGGTCCAAGCACTGAAGCTTTCTTT. Protein sequence: CASSGQGPSTEAFF.

Only a few counts were recorded for this clone. The chain employs TRBV7-9 and TRBJ1-1, with D possibly being TRBD1 (6 bases). V was cut by 4 bases and J by 5 bases, with 17 bases left in between. This CDR3 is built from 15 residues. Per germline, CDR1 SEHNR and CDR2 FQNEAQ (reference sequence). The chain's CDR3 is CASSSLGAGGTEAFF. As DNA, the CDR3 is TGTGCCAGCAGCTCCCTGGGGGCCGGTGGGACTGAAGCTTTCTTT.

The genes are TRBV27 and TRBJ2-1, with 8 positions matching TRBD1. This CDR3 is built from 15 residues. CDR1 is MNHEY and CDR2 is SMNVEV in the germline V gene (reference sequence). J lost 4 bases, V lost 1 base, and 3 bases had no gene match. The CDR3 DNA reads as TGTGCCAGCAGTTTATTGGACAGGGCATACAATGAGCAGTTCTTC. The encoded protein is CASSLLDRAYNEQFF.

This rearrangement joins TRBV5-1 to TRBJ2-1; D gene ambiguous. The CDR3 is made up of 12 amino acids. Germline assignment: CDR1 SGHRS and CDR2 YFSETQ. With 0 bases removed from V and 9 bases from J, the gap between germline ends came to 7 bases. The CDR3 loop reads CASSLALTEQFF. Here the CDR3 DNA reads TGCGCCAGCAGCTTGGCTCTGACTGAGCAGTTCTTC.

The chain couples TRBV5-1 to TRBJ2-3, with D unclear. The CDR3 extends over 14 amino acids. The V end was cut by 4 bases, the J end by 0 bases, with 9 bases between. Germline loops: CDR1 SGHRS, CDR2 YFSETQ. The CDR3 DNA reads as TGCGCCAGCAGCCCAGAAGCTAGCACAGATACGCAGTATTTT. It encodes CASSPEASTDTQYF.

This sequence joins TRBV30 and TRBJ1-1, with D possibly matching TRBD1 (6 bases). Between the trimmed V and J ends, which lost 3 bases and 4 bases, there was a span of 15 bases. The V gene's germline CDR1 is GTSNPN and CDR2 SVGIG (reference sequence). The CDR3 is 14 residues long. This CDR3 is CAWSRGVRSTEAFF. As DNA, the CDR3 is TGTGCCTGGAGCAGGGGTGTCAGGAGCACTGAAGCTTTCTTT.

A few counts support this clone. The V and J genes are TRBV5-4 and TRBJ2-7; a possible D gene is TRBD2 (7 bases). Trimming removed 5 bases from V and 0 bases from J, with 18 bases in between. The germline CDR1 and CDR2 sequences are SGHNT and YYREEE (reference sequence). The CDR3 totals 16 residues. In nucleotides, the CDR3 is TGTGCCAGCAGACCTGGGGGGGTGACAGGCTCCTACGAGCAGTACTTC. It codes for CASRPGGVTGSYEQYF.

This rearrangement joins TRBV5-1 to TRBJ2-7; D may match TRBD1 or TRBD2 (5 bases each). CDR3 size: 16 residues. Trimming left V 0 bases short and J 6 bases short, with 19 bases between. Germline CDR1 SGHRS, CDR2 YFSETQ. The CDR3 DNA reads as TGCGCCAGCAGCTTGGCCGGAGGAGCCCCAAGGGGCGAGCAGTACTTC. Residues: CASSLAGGAPRGEQYF.